This T cell receptor beta chain was observed in a study of Ad26.COV2.S vaccination and SARS-CoV-2 variants. In the study overall: As a participant in COV1001, the donor was in the Ad26.COV2.S trial arm. Each vaccinee took Ad26.COV2.S intramuscularly, once or twice 56 days apart.

General observations from the study: Possibly, TCR breadth and depth analyses underestimated total T cell responses.

Trimming at V came to 3 bases and at J to 5 bases, leaving 6 bases not matched to a gene. This CDR3 comprises 15 residues. Germline CDR1 SGHRS, CDR2 YFSETQ. Treatment described: some 20 received Ad26.COV2.S at low or high dose, single or two shots; roughly 5 received placebo; per-sample allocation not given. At day 63 after the first vaccine or placebo injection, samples were drawn. An adult aged 18-55 years in Boston served as the donor. As for this clone: The antigen is unknown.

The data were produced by immunoSEQ multiplex PCR, yet TCRdb's version contains in-frame clones alone and is incomplete. The sample lists a few hundred thousand clones, over 80% occurring once. Sequencing used peripheral blood, obtained in a trial of Ad26.COV2.S vaccine versus placebo. This chain links TRBV5-1 with TRBJ2-3; 10 bases are a match to TRBD2. This clonotype originated in a person aged 18-65 years who received the Ad26.COV2.S COVID-19 vaccine or a placebo. The DNA of the CDR3 is TGCGCCAGCAGCTCTCTAGCGGGGGCCGAAGATACGCAGTATTTT. Translated, it gives CASSSLAGAEDTQYF.